The source of this T cell receptor (beta chain) is a study of shared clonotypes between healthy human individuals. With 4 bases removed from V and 7 bases from J, the gap between germline ends came to 13 bases. The germline V gene has CDR1 GTSNPN and CDR2 SVGIG (reference sequence). This CDR3 is built from 12 residues. Sequencing used immunoSEQ multiplex PCR; TCRdb keeps in-frame clones, though not all of them. The sample consists of 1.4 million to 1.5 million clones, around 97% of them appearing once. Study-level results: Genetic and exposure-history diversity was limited by the few donors.

Worth noting for this clone: Its antigen remains unknown.

Sequencing was done on a sample of naive CD4+ T cells sorted from blood. Subset indicated: CD45RA+ positively selected. The genes are TRBV30 and TRBJ1-1; the D gene is possibly TRBD1 (5 bases). The TCR was taken from a man younger than 45 in good health. The CDR3: CAWKDPGSEAFF. Here the CDR3 DNA reads TGTGCCTGGAAAGATCCAGGGAGTGAAGCTTTCTTT.